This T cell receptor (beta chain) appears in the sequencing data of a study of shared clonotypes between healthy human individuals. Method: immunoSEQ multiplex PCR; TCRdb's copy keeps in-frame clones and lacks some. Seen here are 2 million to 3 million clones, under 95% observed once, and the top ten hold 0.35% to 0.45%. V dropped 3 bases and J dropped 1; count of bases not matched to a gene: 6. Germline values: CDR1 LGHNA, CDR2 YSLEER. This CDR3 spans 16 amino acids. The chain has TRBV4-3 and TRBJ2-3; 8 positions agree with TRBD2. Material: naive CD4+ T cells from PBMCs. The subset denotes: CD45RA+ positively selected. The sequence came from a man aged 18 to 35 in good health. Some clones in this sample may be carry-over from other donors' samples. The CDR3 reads CASSQSLLAGTDTQYF. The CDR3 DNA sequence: TGCGCCAGCAGCCAGTCCTTACTAGCGGGCACAGATACGCAGTATTTT.